The clone carrying this TCR beta chain turned up a few times. Its antigen remains unknown. Individually, cDNA molecules had unique molecular identifiers attached to them. TCRdb independently ran MiXCR on the 5' RACE reads; one entry per CDR3 protein. The sample consists of 70,000 or so distinct CDR3 sequences, roughly a tenth of them appearing once. V gave up 2 bases and J gave up 7 bases, with 12 bases separating them. Germline V gene data show CDR1 as LNHDA and CDR2 as SQIVND (reference sequence). The CDR3 runs to 14 residues. The data were taken from a study of early T cells in non-severe SARS-CoV-2 infection. Across the study: The authors sequenced bulk RNA from unsorted whole blood, leaving chains unpaired.

Study observations and caveats: Matching against VDJdb likely underestimated virus-specific expansions, favoring anti-spike CD8.

J is TRBJ2-1 and V is TRBV19; perhaps TRBD2 as D (6 bases). Sequencing was performed on whole blood, taken at baseline. This TCR derives from an adult who was a healthcare worker with PCR-confirmed SARS-CoV-2 infection or an uninfected control (not recorded which). For the CDR3, the DNA is TGTGCCAGTAGTATAATGGGACTGGGGAATGAGCAGTTCTTC. Translated, it gives CASSIMGLGNEQFF.